These 6 T cell receptor beta chains share one sample of origin, sequenced in a study of T cell repertoires in cytomegalovirus infection. TCRdb re-called the reads through MiXCR, storing one row per CDR3 protein. The sample has some 920,000 distinct CDR3 sequences, approximately 31% seen once. These receptors lack a known antigen. The material sequenced was cultured CD8+ T cells from PBMCs, taken from culture after CMV antigen stimulation. These receptors originate from a human donor in good health (CMV status not recorded). Some clones in this sample may be carry-over from other donors' samples.

This clonotype was seen repeatedly, ten times or more. The gene calls are TRBV7-9 and TRBJ2-7, with D hard to call. The CDR3 has 13 residues. Germline CDR1 is SEHNR and CDR2 is FQNEAQ (reference sequence). Trimming took off 0 bases at V and 11 bases at J, with 14 bases between the two ends. The CDR3: CASSLAGLQTKYF. The CDR3 DNA is TGTGCCAGCAGCTTAGCGGGTCTCCAGACGAAGTACTTC. The entire variable domain, with the rest obtained from reference TRBV7-9 and TRBJ2-7, is as follows: DTGVSQNPRHKITKRGQNVTFRCDPISEHNRLYWYRQTLGQGPEFLTYFQNEAQLEKSRLLSDRFSAERPKGSFSTLEIQRTEQGDSAMYLCASSLAGLQTKYFGPGTRLTVT.

CDR3 amino acids: CSVGQGGEKLFF. The CDR3 nucleotides read TGCAGCGTTGGACAGGGCGGTGAAAAACTGTTTTTT. The rearrangement joins TRBV29-1 to TRBJ1-4, with 7 nucleotides matching TRBD1. From germline, CDR1 is SQVTM and CDR2 ANQGSEA. The trim removed 4 bases at V and 7 bases at J, leaving 3 bases unmatched. This CDR3 contains 12 residues.

This clonotype was recorded a few times. The chain is built from TRBV11-3 and TRBJ2-5; D is ambiguous. CDR1 and CDR2 (germline): SGHNT, YENEEA. V was trimmed by 5 bases and J by 5 bases, leaving 12 bases between them. The CDR3 contains 13 residues. CDR3 nucleotides: TGTGCCAGCAGCCGGCAACCGGTGGAGACCCAGTACTTC. Amino acid sequence: CASSRQPVETQYF.

The gene calls are TRBV4-1 and TRBJ2-2, with 8 bases aligning to TRBD1. The CDR3 runs to 16 residues. From germline, CDR1 is MGHRA and CDR2 YSYEKL. V was clipped by 5 bases and J by 1 base; unmatched bases: 6. This CDR3 is CASSGRGTGNTGELFF. For the CDR3, the DNA is TGCGCCAGCAGCGGTCGAGGGACAGGGAACACCGGGGAGCTGTTTTTT.

This clonotype was seen more than once but under ten times. The CDR3: CASGPPSAYEQYF. The CDR3 DNA is TGTGCTAGTGGTCCCCCCTCGGCCTACGAGCAGTACTTC. The V gene is TRBV12-5, the J gene TRBJ2-7; D call uncertain. Germline CDR1 is LGHNT and CDR2 is FRNRAP. V lost 5 bases and J 2 bases, leaving 10 bases between the germline ends. The CDR3 totals 13 residues.

This clonotype appeared a few times. The V call is TRBV6-5, the J call TRBJ2-3; tentatively, D is TRBD1 (6 bases). Between the trimmed V and J ends, which lost 7 bases and 1 base, there was a span of 15 bases. The CDR3 covers 15 residues. Germline V CDR1 and CDR2: MNHEY, SVGAGI. In DNA form, the CDR3 reads TGTGCCAGCACTAAAGGGGCAGGGGGCACAGATACGCAGTATTTT. It encodes CASTKGAGGTDTQYF.